The source of this TCR beta chain is a study of brain metastases from non-small cell lung cancer. The repertoire was sequenced with immunoSEQ multiplex PCR; TCRdb's copy has only in-frame clones and lacks some. Among over 2,500 clones listed, 80% to 90% were seen once. Study observations and caveats: Metastases had sparse T cells but largely shared repertoires with primaries. In about 64% of brain metastases, T-cell clones were expanded compared with matched primary tumors. Brain metastases had lower T-cell infiltration than primary tumors.

Per germline, CDR1 SGHNT and CDR2 YYREEE (reference sequence). V lost 2 bases and J lost 6; bases outside the gene matches: 6. This CDR3 comprises 17 residues. As to this clone: Its antigen is not known.

This receptor was obtained from a donor older than 35 with non-small cell lung cancer. Material: primary lung tumor tissue. The chain uses TRBV5-4 and TRBJ2-2, with 14 bases that match TRBD2. CDR3 nucleotides: TGTGCCAGCAGCTTCGGGACTAGCGGGAGACTGTCCGGGGAGCTGTTTTTT. Translation: CASSFGTSGRLSGELFF.